Each of the 30 T cell receptor beta chains below was sequenced from the same sample in a study of blood T cell repertoires in COVID-19. Only in-frame clones appear in the TCRdb table, and some are missing; sequencing was by immunoSEQ multiplex PCR. Here the sample spans about 270,000 clones, around 90% being singletons. The sequencing input was peripheral blood. The receptors here all came from a man aged 55 to 70 who had recovered from COVID-19.

This chain uses TRBV19 with TRBJ1-5, with 8 bases identical to TRBD1. Germline V lookup: CDR1 LNHDA, CDR2 SQIVND (reference sequence). V dropped 5 bases and J dropped 7; count of bases not matched to a gene: 10. The CDR3 has 15 amino acids. This CDR3 is CASSSLGTGSQPQHF. The CDR3 DNA follows: TGTGCCAGTAGTTCCCTAGGGACAGGATCCCAGCCCCAGCATTTT.

The chain's CDR3 is CASSFRDRGSEKLFF. Here the CDR3 DNA reads TGTGCCAGCAGTTTCCGGGACAGGGGCTCTGAAAAACTGTTTTTT. The chain joins TRBV6-6 to TRBJ1-4; 10 bases match TRBD1. This CDR3 comprises 15 residues. With V trimmed by 4 bases and J by 7 bases, 6 bases remained unmatched. The germline gives CDR1 MNHNY, CDR2 SVGAGI (reference sequence).

This chain joins TRBV25-1 and TRBJ1-1; D is unclear. CDR1 MGHDK and CDR2 SYGVNS come from the germline V gene. The CDR3 length is 12 residues. Trimming removed 1 base from V and 5 bases from J, with 5 bases in between. As DNA, the CDR3 is TGTGCCAGCAGTGAATCCCCAACTGAAGCTTTCTTT. Translation gives CASSESPTEAFF.

The chain couples TRBV11-2 to TRBJ2-4; TRBD1 matches at 7 bases. CDR3 size: 16 residues. Germline lookup yields CDR1 SGHAT and CDR2 FQNNGV. Unmatched junction bases numbered 7, after V lost 5 bases and J lost 0 bases. CDR3 coding DNA: TGTGCCAGCAGCCGTACAGGGGATCTAGCCAAAAACATTCAGTACTTC. Encoded protein: CASSRTGDLAKNIQYF.

The chain couples TRBV4-1 to TRBJ1-2; the D is unclear. The CDR3 extends over 13 amino acids. Germline assignment: CDR1 MGHRA and CDR2 YSYEKL. Trimming took 6 bases from V and 4 from J, leaving 12 bases between them. CDR3 loop: CASSEASIYGYTF. The CDR3 nucleotides read TGCGCCAGCAGTGAGGCCAGCATCTATGGCTACACCTTC.

The V and J genes are TRBV30 and TRBJ1-2; 10 nucleotides agree with TRBD1. Germline CDR1 reads GTSNPN; CDR2 reads SVGIG (reference sequence). This CDR3 region has 16 residues. V was pared by 4 bases and J by 8 bases, with 16 bases of the junction left unmatched. CDR3 residues: CAWTPLAGTGVQGYTF. In DNA form, the CDR3 reads TGTGCCTGGACCCCCCTCGCCGGGACAGGGGTTCAAGGCTACACCTTC.

J is TRBJ2-1 and V is TRBV19; TRBD1 agrees at 10 bases. Per the germline V gene, CDR1 is LNHDA and CDR2 is SQIVND (reference sequence). CDR3 length: 14 amino acids. J gave up 7 bases and V 4 bases, and 4 bases lay outside the gene matches. The CDR3 spells CASSTGQGSNEQFF. The CDR3 DNA reads as TGTGCCAGTAGTACGGGACAGGGGTCTAATGAGCAGTTCTTC.

The chain has TRBV11-2 and TRBJ1-1, with D maybe TRBD1 (6 bases). V gave up 4 bases and J gave up 5 bases, with 14 bases separating them. The CDR3 covers 14 residues. CDR1 is SGHAT and CDR2 is FQNNGV in the germline V gene. CDR3 in amino acids: CASSSPRGKTEAFF. CDR3 sequence (DNA): TGTGCCAGCAGCTCCCCTAGGGGGAAAACTGAAGCTTTCTTT.

The chain employs TRBV29-1 and TRBJ1-5; 8 bases fit TRBD1. Per germline, CDR1 SQVTM and CDR2 ANQGSEA. The junction had 6 bases not matched to a gene; V was cut back by 4 bases and J by 7 bases. The CDR3 is made up of 13 amino acids. CDR3 sequence (DNA): TGCAGCGTTGGGACAGGGACAGGCCAGCCCCAGCATTTT. Encoded protein: CSVGTGTGQPQHF. Full variable domain (remainder filled in from reference TRBV29-1 and TRBJ1-5): SAVISQKPSRDICQRGTSLTIQCQVDSQVTMMFWYRQQPGQSLTLIATANQGSEATYESGFVIDKFPISRPNLTFSTLTVSNMSPEDSSIYLCSVGTGTGQPQHFGDGTRLSIL.

CDR3 in DNA: TGCGCCAGCCGGACAGGGGTATACACTGAAGCTTTCTTT. It yields the protein CASRTGVYTEAFF. J is TRBJ1-1 and V is TRBV10-1; 9 bases fit TRBD1. Trimming removed 8 bases from V and 3 bases from J; junction bases left unmatched: 4. Germline-derived CDR1 and CDR2 are WNHNN and SYGVQD (reference sequence). The CDR3 is 13 amino acids.

The chain combines TRBV4-1 with TRBJ2-7; D gene unclear. Germline V CDR1 and CDR2: MGHRA, YSYEKL. The CDR3 extends over 17 amino acids. Trimming stripped 1 base from V and 2 bases from J, with 18 bases between. In nucleotides, the CDR3 is TGCGCCAGCAGCCAAGGTTTTGTCGATACCCGGGCCTACGAGCAGTACTTC. Protein product: CASSQGFVDTRAYEQYF.

In DNA, the CDR3 is TGTGCCAGTAGCTCCGGACAGGGGGTCTTTGAAAACATTCAGTACTTC. Amino acid sequence: CASSSGQGVFENIQYF. The rearrangement uses TRBV19 and TRBJ2-4, with TRBD1 matching 10 bases. Trimming at V came to 6 bases and at J to 5 bases, leaving 10 bases not matched to a gene. This CDR3 has 16 residues. Germline V gene sequence: CDR1 LNHDA, CDR2 SQIVND (reference sequence).

As regards this clone: This sequence may be a read error, since a much larger clone differs from it by one base. V usage is TRBV5-4 and J usage is TRBJ1-1; D may be TRBD1 (6 bases). Per germline, CDR1 SGHNT and CDR2 YYREEE (reference sequence). Trimming took off 4 bases at V and 0 bases at J, with 10 bases between the two ends. The CDR3 extends over 14 amino acids. CDR3 in DNA: TGTGCCAGCAGCGGGCGGACAGTGAACACTGAAGCTTTCTTT. Its translation: CASSGRTVNTEAFF.

J is TRBJ2-2 and V is TRBV6-5; 8 bases are shared with TRBD1. Germline V gene data show CDR1 as MNHEY and CDR2 as SVGAGI. CDR3 size: 14 residues. With 2 bases clipped from V and 6 bases from J, the junction kept 2 bases outside the gene matches. CDR3 nucleotides: TGTGCCAGCAGTTACGACAGGGGTGCCGGGGAGCTGTTTTTT. Its protein product is CASSYDRGAGELFF.

This chain connects TRBV6-5 to TRBJ1-5; weak D call: TRBD1 (6 bases). Germline-derived CDR1 and CDR2 are MNHEY and SVGAGI. The CDR3 is made up of 14 amino acids. V was clipped by 6 bases and J by 4 bases, with 13 bases between them. The CDR3 DNA follows: TGTGCCAGCAGCCTACAGGGAAGAAATCAGCCCCAGCATTTT. Translated, it gives CASSLQGRNQPQHF.

The chain carries TRBV7-3 and TRBJ2-2, with a tentative D call TRBD2 (5 bases). The germline V and J ends were trimmed by 4 bases and 2 bases, with 14 bases remaining between them. Germline V lookup: CDR1 SGHTA, CDR2 FQGTGA. This CDR3 spans 16 amino acids. CDR3 nucleotides: TGTGCCAGCAGCTCCTCCGGGAACCTCAACACCGGGGAGCTGTTTTTT. It codes for CASSSSGNLNTGELFF.

CDR3 region: CASSPTGGPDQPQHF. CDR3 coding DNA: TGTGCCAGCAGCCCCACAGGGGGCCCGGATCAGCCCCAGCATTTT. This chain connects TRBV7-9 to TRBJ1-5; 9 nucleotides line up with TRBD1. This CDR3 has 15 residues. The ends lost 5 bases at V and 5 bases at J; junction bases unmatched: 7. Germline CDR1 reads SEHNR; CDR2 reads FQNEAQ (reference sequence). The entire variable domain, with the rest obtained from reference TRBV7-9 and TRBJ1-5, is as follows: DTGVSQNPRHKITKRGQNVTFRCDPISEHNRLYWYRQTLGQGPEFLTYFQNEAQLEKSRLLSDRFSAERPKGSFSTLEIQRTEQGDSAMYLCASSPTGGPDQPQHFGDGTRLSIL.

This clone occurred once. The chain links TRBV11-2 to TRBJ1-2; a weak D match, TRBD1 (5 bases). The germline V gene encodes CDR1 SGHAT and CDR2 FQNNGV. The V and J ends lost 5 bases and 5 bases respectively, with 18 bases between them. This CDR3 has 15 residues. The DNA of the CDR3 is TGTGCCAGCAGCCATGCGGTGACAGAAGATTATGGCTACACCTTC. Protein sequence: CASSHAVTEDYGYTF.

This chain links TRBV3-1 (or the pseudogene TRBV3-2) with TRBJ2-1; D perhaps matches TRBD2 (5 bases). V was pared by 4 bases and J by 7 bases, with 14 bases between. The CDR3 totals 14 residues. Germline V gives CDR1 LGHDT, CDR2 YNNKEL (reference sequence). DNA for the CDR3: TGTGCCAGCAGCCTGACTACCTTAGGGAATGAGCAGTTCTTC. Translating gives CASSLTTLGNEQFF.

The V and J genes are TRBV5-1 and TRBJ1-6; D uncertain. The CDR3 totals 17 residues. Trimming took off 0 bases at V and 8 bases at J, with 18 bases between the two ends. Germline V gene sequence: CDR1 SGHRS, CDR2 YFSETQ. In DNA, the CDR3 is TGCGCCAGCAGCTTGGCTGTGCCCGACATGCGTTATTCACCCCTCCACTTT. As protein: CASSLAVPDMRYSPLHF.

This chain links TRBV5-1 with TRBJ2-7, with D perhaps matching TRBD1 (6 bases). Trimming removed 0 bases from V and 2 bases from J, with 21 bases in between. Germline-derived CDR1 and CDR2 are SGHRS and YFSETQ. The CDR3 is 18 residues long. CDR3 sequence: CASSLDVGVGATTYEQYF. CDR3 bases: TGCGCCAGCAGCTTGGATGTGGGTGTGGGGGCGACCACCTACGAGCAGTACTTC.

This chain uses TRBV30 with TRBJ1-1; TRBD1 might be the D (5 bases). Per the germline V gene, CDR1 is GTSNPN and CDR2 is SVGIG (reference sequence). This CDR3 has 13 residues. V was pared by 0 bases and J by 6 bases, with 11 bases between. CDR3 loop: CAWSVGGFAEAFF. In nucleotides, the CDR3 is TGTGCCTGGAGTGTGGGGGGTTTTGCTGAAGCTTTCTTT.

This clone was seen more than once but under ten times. The chain uses TRBV5-7 and TRBJ2-7; D is perhaps TRBD2 (5 bases). TRBV5-7 is reported as an ORF; its role is uncertain. The CDR3 extends over 19 amino acids. With 0 bases removed from V and 1 base from J, the gap between germline ends came to 23 bases. The CDR3 here is CASSLGERLTGLSSYEQYF. The CDR3 DNA reads as TGTGCCAGCAGCTTGGGGGAGCGCCTCACCGGCTTAAGTTCCTACGAGCAGTACTTC.

This chain joins TRBV4-1 and TRBJ2-1, with 8 nucleotides matching TRBD1. Germline-derived CDR1 and CDR2 are MGHRA and YSYEKL. V was pared by 3 bases and J by 10 bases, with 2 bases of the junction left unmatched. The CDR3 sequence is 12 residues long. CDR3 loop: CASSQNRGEQFF. CDR3 bases: TGCGCCAGCAGCCAGAACAGGGGGGAGCAGTTCTTC.

The sample holds one count of this clone. This sequence joins TRBV19 and TRBJ1-3, with 9 bases matching TRBD1. J gave up 0 bases and V 3 bases, and 12 bases lay outside the gene matches. Germline V gene lookup returns CDR1 LNHDA and CDR2 SQIVND (reference sequence). This CDR3 spans 19 amino acids. The CDR3 loop reads CASSIRGQGPSSSGNTIYF. The CDR3 region has the DNA TGTGCCAGTAGTATCAGAGGACAGGGGCCCTCTAGCTCTGGAAACACCATATATTTT.

V gene TRBV4-1 combines with J gene TRBJ1-2, with a weak D call TRBD1 (5 bases). Germline V gene lookup returns CDR1 MGHRA and CDR2 YSYEKL. Trimming removed 1 base from V and 4 bases from J, with 13 bases in between. There are 15 residues in the CDR3. The CDR3 reads CASSQGGGVSYGYTF. The CDR3, as DNA: TGCGCCAGCAGCCAAGGGGGAGGGGTCAGCTATGGCTACACCTTC.

The chain recombines TRBV2 with TRBJ1-2, with D possibly being TRBD1 (6 bases). The CDR3 totals 14 residues. V lost 6 bases and J 7 bases, leaving 18 bases between the germline ends. CDR1 SNHLY and CDR2 FYNNEI come from the germline V gene. CDR3 sequence reads: CASSRETGSGGYTF. The CDR3 region has the DNA TGTGCCAGCAGCCGGGAAACAGGGTCGGGTGGCTACACCTTC.

The rearrangement joins TRBV5-1 to TRBJ2-7; 8 nucleotides line up with TRBD2. The ends lost 5 bases at V and 5 bases at J; junction bases unmatched: 6. This CDR3 contains 13 residues. From germline, CDR1 is SGHRS and CDR2 YFSETQ. CDR3 residues: CASRGSGGDEQYF. The CDR3 DNA reads as TGCGCCAGCAGAGGGTCCGGGGGGGACGAGCAGTACTTC.

The V gene is TRBV10-2, the J gene TRBJ2-3, with 9 bases matching TRBD1. There are 17 residues in the CDR3. V was clipped by 6 bases and J by 0 bases; unmatched bases: 10. Germline V CDR1 and CDR2: WSHSY, SAAADI. Written as DNA, the CDR3 is TGCGCCAGCAGAGCCCGAACAGGGGGCGTGAGCACAGATACGCAGTATTTT. It translates to CASRARTGGVSTDTQYF.

The V call is TRBV7-9, the J call TRBJ2-1; D is unresolved. V was clipped by 1 base and J by 2 bases, with 9 bases between them. The CDR3 is 15 amino acids. Germline lookup yields CDR1 SEHNR and CDR2 FQNEAQ (reference sequence). CDR3 bases: TGTGCCAGCAGCTTAGTACAGCACCCCTACAATGAGCAGTTCTTC. This sequence encodes CASSLVQHPYNEQFF.